This T cell receptor (beta chain) was found in a study of blood T cell repertoires in COVID-19 (dated by TCRdb to 2020 to 2021). Regarding the study in general: Samples from collaborators originated in the United States, Italy and Spain and spanned both the acute and convalescent phases of COVID-19. The material from the prospective study consisted of cDNA or gDNA derived from T cells, B-cell-depleted T cells, or PBMCs. Deeply sampled blood TCRbeta repertoires from subjects exposed to, actively infected with, or recovered from COVID-19 were included in the dataset. The repertoires were released in a freely available public database intended as a resource for research on the immune response to SARS-CoV-2. Samples were obtained from the ongoing ImmuneRACE study (first 160 participants) and from over 1,000 subjects provided by 6 global collaborators. Nearly every sample came with metadata listing a de-identified subject ID, COVID-19 status, age in years and sex. Where HLA class I and class II types were available, the types were taken from metadata supplied by the sample provider, not from assay-based typing.

The full study reports these points: The quantity of clinical and demographic metadata differed by source and by participant and was supplied without curation.

In the prospective study, participants were about 18 to 100 years old, resided in 25 or so geographic areas of the United States, and were enrolled through a virtual design. In the prospective study, participants were assigned to cohorts based on the clinical history participants reported in a screening survey and a study questionnaire. Exposed participants had been in contact, within 2 weeks of entering the study, with a person who had a PCR-confirmed or clinician-diagnosed case of COVID-19. Mobile phlebotomists in the prospective study collected whole blood, serum and a nasopharyngeal or oropharyngeal swab from every participant. Additional blood draws and questionnaires over an approximately 2-month period could optionally be provided by prospective study participants. Before DNA extraction, prospective study blood samples were shipped either frozen or at room temperature. This clone was detected only once. There is no known antigen for this receptor. No base-level quality is on record; no much larger clone is a single base apart.

The immunoSEQ Assay, a bias-controlled multiplex PCR, was used to amplify TCRbeta CDR3 regions from genomic DNA. Processing in the source paper ran as follows. The number of nucleated cells in each sample was estimated from the amplification of reference gene primers within the assay. Sequence reads were collapsed and filtered to measure the absolute abundance of every unique TCRbeta CDR3 rearrangement. Productive Simpson clonality was computed per sample as the square root of Simpson's diversity index over productive rearrangements. TCRdb re-hosts the immuneACCESS table, in-frame sequences only. Its copies lack some clones; in the studies checked, an unresolved V gene accounts for under half of them, and the cause for the rest is not known. V and J calls plus clone size are reproduced from that table; the DNA served to infer D and trimming. The sample yields around 250,000 clones; 85% to 90% were counted once. Together, the top ten hold about 1% of the sample.

The receptor was isolated from a man aged 50-59 years who had been exposed to COVID-19. The sequenced sample was PBMCs or T cells enriched from blood (not recorded which).

The sequence in DNA is TGTGCCAGCAGCGCCGAAGCCTTGGGACTAGCGGAGGGAAGCTCCTACAATGAGCAGTTCTTC. Protein translation: CASSAEALGLAEGSSYNEQFF. The rearranged segments are TRBV9 and TRBJ2-1, with TRBD2 matching 11 junction bases. The cysteine opens and the phenylalanine closes a CDR3 of 21 amino acids. The only DNA kept is the CDR3, 63 bases in frame from the first base. Taken from the germline V gene, the CDR1 and CDR2 loops are SGDLS and YYNGEE. The germline V and J ends show losses of 3 bases and 0 bases respectively, and no gene match explains 17 bases of the junction.